The entry below gives a single T cell receptor (beta chain) sequence along with its context. No antigen is known for it. Clones were sequenced by immunoSEQ multiplex PCR, and TCRdb holds only the in-frame ones, with some missing. In the table there are 150,000 to 200,000 clones, more than 90% of which are singletons. Per the germline V gene, CDR1 is WSHSY and CDR2 is SAAADI. Trimming removed 4 bases from V and 7 bases from J; junction bases left unmatched: 7. The CDR3 contains 15 residues. The sample belongs to a study of T cell responses to AZD1222 COVID-19 vaccine. Looking at the study overall: Pooling was applied to second doses at about 4 or about 12 weeks. Points from the study as a whole: Sampled repertoires all dated from after the peak T cell response. Close to half of all spike-specific TCRs reportedly target regions of the variants that are unmutated. Donors were chiefly white British, with a greater number of females, and clonal diversity was perhaps underestimated.

The sequences come from peripheral blood, collected on day 0 of AZD1222 vaccination. This chain joins TRBV10-2 and TRBJ1-4; 9 bases fit TRBD1. This sequence was found in an adult in good health. The CDR3 coding sequence is TGCGCCAGCAGTGCCGGGACAGGGTTATCTGAAAAACTGTTTTTT. Its translation is CASSAGTGLSEKLFF.